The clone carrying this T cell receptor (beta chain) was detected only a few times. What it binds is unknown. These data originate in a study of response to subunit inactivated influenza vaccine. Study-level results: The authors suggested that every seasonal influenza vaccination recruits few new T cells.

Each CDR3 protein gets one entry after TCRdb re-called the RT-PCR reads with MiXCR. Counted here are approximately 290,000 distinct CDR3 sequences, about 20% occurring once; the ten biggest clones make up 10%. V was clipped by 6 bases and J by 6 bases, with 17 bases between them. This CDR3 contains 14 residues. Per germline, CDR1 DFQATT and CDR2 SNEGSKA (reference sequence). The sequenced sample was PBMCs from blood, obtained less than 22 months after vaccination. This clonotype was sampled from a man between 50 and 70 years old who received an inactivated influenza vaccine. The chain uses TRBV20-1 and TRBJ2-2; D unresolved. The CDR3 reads CSAVKSAAAGELFF. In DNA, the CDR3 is TGCAGTGCCGTGAAGTCGGCCGCGGCCGGGGAGCTGTTTTTT.